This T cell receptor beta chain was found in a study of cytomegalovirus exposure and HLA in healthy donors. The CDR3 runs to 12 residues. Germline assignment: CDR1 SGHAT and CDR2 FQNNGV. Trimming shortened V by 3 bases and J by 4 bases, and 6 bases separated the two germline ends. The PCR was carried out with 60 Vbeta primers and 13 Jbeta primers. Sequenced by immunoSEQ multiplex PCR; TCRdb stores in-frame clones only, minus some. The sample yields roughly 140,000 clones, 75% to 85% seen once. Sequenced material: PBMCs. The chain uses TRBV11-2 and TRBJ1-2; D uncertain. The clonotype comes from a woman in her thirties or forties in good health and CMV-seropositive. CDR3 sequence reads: CASSFHSYGYTF. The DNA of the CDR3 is TGTGCCAGCAGCTTCCACAGCTATGGCTACACCTTC. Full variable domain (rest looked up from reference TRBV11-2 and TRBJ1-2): EAGVAQSPRYKIIEKRQSVAFWCNPISGHATLYWYQQILGQGPKLLIQFQNNGVVDDSQLPKDRFSAERLKGVDSTLKIQPAKLEDSAVYLCASSFHSYGYTFGSGTRLTVV.